The sequence of this T cell receptor beta chain was determined in a study of T-cell reconstitution after alpha-beta-depleted transplantation in children. Per the germline V gene, CDR1 is GTSNPN and CDR2 is SVGIG (reference sequence). V gave up 3 bases and J gave up 1 base, with 21 bases separating them. The CDR3 has 17 residues. This clonotype was detected only a few times. Preparation of the TCRbeta library involved a method that used unique molecular identifiers. Via MiXCR, TCRdb re-called the PCR reads, giving one row per CDR3 protein. The data contain 450,000 to 600,000 distinct CDR3 sequences, about 33% of them singletons.

Sequenced here: PBMCs from the stem cell graft donor, sampled from the stem cell graft. The receptor was derived from a human donor who donated a stem cell graft to a child with aplastic anemia. This chain joins TRBV30 and TRBJ1-1; maybe TRBD1 (5 bases). The CDR3 DNA follows: TGTGCCTGGAGACCAGGGCTCGGTTCCACCCCGAACACTGAAGCTTTCTTT. The encoded protein is CAWRPGLGSTPNTEAFF.